This T cell receptor (beta chain) was profiled in a study of blood T cell repertoires in COVID-19. Across the study: PBMCs, B-cell-depleted T cells, or T cells were the source of the cDNA or gDNA that made up the material.

Source study methods: How many nucleated cells were present was estimated from reference gene primer amplification. Measured with immunoSEQ multiplex PCR; TCRdb has only the in-frame clones, and not every one. That table supplies the V and J calls and clone size; D and trimming were determined from the DNA. The data contain about 270,000 clones, 65% to 90% of them singletons. The participants were between about 18 and 95 years old and came from under 25 US areas. Participants were placed into cohorts based on the clinical history they reported. This clone was observed a single time. This CDR3 spans 14 amino acids. V shed 2 bases and J shed 7 bases, with 12 bases lying between them. In germline, CDR1 is SGHRS, CDR2 YFSETQ.

The TCR was taken from a woman aged 45 to 65 with acute COVID-19. The sequenced sample consisted of PBMCs or T cells enriched from blood (not recorded which). The rearrangement links TRBV5-1 to TRBJ2-2, with D perhaps TRBD1 (6 bases). This chain's CDR3 is CASSFRNRDGELFF. The CDR3 DNA reads TGCGCCAGCAGCTTTAGAAACAGGGACGGGGAGCTGTTTTTT.